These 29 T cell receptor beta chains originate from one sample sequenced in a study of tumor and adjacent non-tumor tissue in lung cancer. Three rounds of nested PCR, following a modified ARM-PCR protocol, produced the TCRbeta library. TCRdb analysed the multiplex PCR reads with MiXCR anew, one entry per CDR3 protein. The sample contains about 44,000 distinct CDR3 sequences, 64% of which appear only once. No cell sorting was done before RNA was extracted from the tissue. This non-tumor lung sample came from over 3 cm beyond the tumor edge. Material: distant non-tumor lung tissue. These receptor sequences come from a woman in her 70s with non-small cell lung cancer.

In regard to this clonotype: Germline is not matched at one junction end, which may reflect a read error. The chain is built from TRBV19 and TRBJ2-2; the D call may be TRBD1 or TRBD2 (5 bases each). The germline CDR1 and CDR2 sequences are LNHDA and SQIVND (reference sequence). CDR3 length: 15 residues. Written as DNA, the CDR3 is TGTGCCAGTACCGGGACCCATGGGAACACCGAGGAGCTGTTTTTT. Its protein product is CASTGTHGNTEELFF. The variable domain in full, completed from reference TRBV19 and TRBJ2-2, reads DGGITQSPKYLFRKEGQNVTLSCEQNLNHDAMYWYRQDPGQGLRLIYYSQIVNDFQKGDIAEGYSVSREKKESFPLTVTSAQKNPTAFYLCASTGTHGNTEELFFGEGSRLTVL.

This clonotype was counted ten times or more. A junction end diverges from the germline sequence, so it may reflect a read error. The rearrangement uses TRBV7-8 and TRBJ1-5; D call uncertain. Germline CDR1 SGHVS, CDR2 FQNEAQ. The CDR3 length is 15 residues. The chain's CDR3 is CASTLGASENQPQHF. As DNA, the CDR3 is TGTGCCAGCACCTTAGGAGCATCCGAGAATCAGCCCCAGCATTTT.

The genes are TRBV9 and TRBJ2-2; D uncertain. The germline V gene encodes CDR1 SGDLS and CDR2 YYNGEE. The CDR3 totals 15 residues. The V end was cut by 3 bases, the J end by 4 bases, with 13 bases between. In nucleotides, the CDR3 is TGTGCCAGCAGCGCCCGGGTAGGGCCCACCGGGGAGCTGTTTTTT. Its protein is CASSARVGPTGELFF.

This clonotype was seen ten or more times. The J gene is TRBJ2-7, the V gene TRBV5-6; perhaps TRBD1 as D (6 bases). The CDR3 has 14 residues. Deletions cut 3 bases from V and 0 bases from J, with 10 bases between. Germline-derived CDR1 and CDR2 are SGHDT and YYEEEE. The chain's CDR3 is CASSSWTVSYEQYF. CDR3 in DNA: TGTGCCAGCAGCTCTTGGACAGTCTCCTACGAGCAGTACTTC.

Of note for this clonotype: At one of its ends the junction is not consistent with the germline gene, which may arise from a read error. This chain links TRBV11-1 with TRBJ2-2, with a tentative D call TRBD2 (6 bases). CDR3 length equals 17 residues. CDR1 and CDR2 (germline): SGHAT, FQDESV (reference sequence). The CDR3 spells CASSIALGGSHTGELIF. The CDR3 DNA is TGTGCCAGCAGCATAGCGCTCGGGGGTTCGCACACCGGGGAGCTGATTTTT.

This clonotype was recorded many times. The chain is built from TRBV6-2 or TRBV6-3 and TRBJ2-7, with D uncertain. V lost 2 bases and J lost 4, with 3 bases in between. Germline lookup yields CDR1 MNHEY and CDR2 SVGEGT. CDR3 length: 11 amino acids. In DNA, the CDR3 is TGTGCCAGCAGTTACACGTACGAGCAGTACTTC. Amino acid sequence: CASSYTYEQYF.

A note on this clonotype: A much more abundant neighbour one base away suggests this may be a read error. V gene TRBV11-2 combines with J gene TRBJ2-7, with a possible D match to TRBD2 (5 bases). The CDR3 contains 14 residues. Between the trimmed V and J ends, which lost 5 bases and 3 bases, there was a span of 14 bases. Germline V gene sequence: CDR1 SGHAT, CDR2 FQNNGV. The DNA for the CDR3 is TGTGCCAGCAGCCCTAGCAGGAGTCTCTACGAGCAGTACTTC. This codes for CASSPSRSLYEQYF.

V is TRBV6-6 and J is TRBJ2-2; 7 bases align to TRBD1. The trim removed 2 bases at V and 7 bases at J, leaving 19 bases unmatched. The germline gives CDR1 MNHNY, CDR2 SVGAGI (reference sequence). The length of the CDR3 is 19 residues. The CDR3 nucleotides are TGTGCCAGCAGTTACGGGACAGTCTATCGTGGTGGGAAGGGCGGGGAGCTGTTTTTT. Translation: CASSYGTVYRGGKGGELFF.

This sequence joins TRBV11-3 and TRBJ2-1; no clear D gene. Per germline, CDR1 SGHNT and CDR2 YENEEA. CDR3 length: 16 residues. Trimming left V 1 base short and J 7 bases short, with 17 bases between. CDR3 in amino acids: CASSLGRSNEANEQFF. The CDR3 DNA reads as TGTGCCAGCAGCTTAGGCAGGAGCAATGAGGCGAATGAGCAGTTCTTC.

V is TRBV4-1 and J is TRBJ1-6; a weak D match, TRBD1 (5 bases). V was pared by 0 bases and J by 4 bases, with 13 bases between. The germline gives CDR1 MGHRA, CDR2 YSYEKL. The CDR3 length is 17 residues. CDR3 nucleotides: TGCGCCAGCAGCCAAGAGGCAACAGGCGCATATAATTCACCCCTCCACTTT. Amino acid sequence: CASSQEATGAYNSPLHF.

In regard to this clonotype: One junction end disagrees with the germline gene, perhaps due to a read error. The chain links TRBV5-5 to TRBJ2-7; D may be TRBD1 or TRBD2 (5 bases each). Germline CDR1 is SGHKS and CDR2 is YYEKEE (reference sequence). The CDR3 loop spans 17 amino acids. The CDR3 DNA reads TGTGTCAGCAGCTTGGCCGTCGGGATAGGGGACTCCTACGAGCAGTACTTC. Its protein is CVSSLAVGIGDSYEQYF.

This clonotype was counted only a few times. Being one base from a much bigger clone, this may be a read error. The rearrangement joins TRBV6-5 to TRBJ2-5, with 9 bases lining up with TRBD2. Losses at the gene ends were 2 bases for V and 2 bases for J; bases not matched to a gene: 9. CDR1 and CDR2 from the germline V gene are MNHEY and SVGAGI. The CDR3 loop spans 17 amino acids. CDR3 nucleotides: TGTGCCAGCAGTTACAGCTTAGCGGGAGCGGGGCAAGAGACCCAGTACTTC. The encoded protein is CASSYSLAGAGQETQYF.

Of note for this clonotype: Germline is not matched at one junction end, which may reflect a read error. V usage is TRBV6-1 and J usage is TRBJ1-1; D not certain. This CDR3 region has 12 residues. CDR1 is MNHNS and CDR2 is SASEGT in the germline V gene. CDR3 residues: CTSKPIVTEAYF. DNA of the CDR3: TGTACCAGCAAGCCAATAGTCACTGAAGCTTACTTT.

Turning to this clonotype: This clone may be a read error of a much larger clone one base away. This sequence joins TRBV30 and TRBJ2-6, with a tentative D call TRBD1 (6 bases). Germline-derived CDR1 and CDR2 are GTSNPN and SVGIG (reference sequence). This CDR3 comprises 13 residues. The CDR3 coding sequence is TGTGCCGGAACAGGGTCTGGGGCCAAGGTCCTGACTTTC. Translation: CAGTGSGAKVLTF.

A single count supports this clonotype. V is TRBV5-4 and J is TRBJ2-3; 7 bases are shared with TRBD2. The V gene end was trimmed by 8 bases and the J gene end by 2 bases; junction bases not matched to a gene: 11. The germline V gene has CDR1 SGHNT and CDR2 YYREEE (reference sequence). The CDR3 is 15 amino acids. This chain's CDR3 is CASSQVGRATDTQYF. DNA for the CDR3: TGTGCCAGTAGCCAGGTGGGGAGGGCCACAGATACGCAGTATTTT.

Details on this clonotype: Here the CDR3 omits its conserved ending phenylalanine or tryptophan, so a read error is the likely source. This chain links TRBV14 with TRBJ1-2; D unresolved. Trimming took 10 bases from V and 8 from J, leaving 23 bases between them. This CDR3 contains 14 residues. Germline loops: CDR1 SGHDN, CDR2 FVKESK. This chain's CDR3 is CAIYTSGLNEGYTL. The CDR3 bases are TGTGCCATCTACACCAGTGGGCTTAATGAGGGCTACACCCTC.

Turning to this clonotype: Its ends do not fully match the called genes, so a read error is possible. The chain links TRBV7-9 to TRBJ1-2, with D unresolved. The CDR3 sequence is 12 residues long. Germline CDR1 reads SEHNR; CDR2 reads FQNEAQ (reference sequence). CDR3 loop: CASSPEGYGNTF. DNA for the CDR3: TGTGCCAGCAGCCCCGAGGGCTATGGCAACACCTTC.

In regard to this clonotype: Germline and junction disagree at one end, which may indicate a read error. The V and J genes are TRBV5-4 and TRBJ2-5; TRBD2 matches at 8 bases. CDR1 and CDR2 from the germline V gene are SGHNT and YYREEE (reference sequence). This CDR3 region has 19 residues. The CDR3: CAGSLEGAGVHSFQETQYF. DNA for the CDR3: TGTGCCGGCAGCTTGGAGGGAGCGGGAGTACACAGCTTCCAAGAGACCCAATACTTC.

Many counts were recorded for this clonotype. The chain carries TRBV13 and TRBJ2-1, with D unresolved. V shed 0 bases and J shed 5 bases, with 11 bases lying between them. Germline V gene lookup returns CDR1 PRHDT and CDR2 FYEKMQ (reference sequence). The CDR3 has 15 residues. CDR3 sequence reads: CASSLGYYSHNEQFF. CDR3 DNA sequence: TGTGCCAGCAGCTTAGGATACTACTCTCACAATGAGCAGTTCTTC.

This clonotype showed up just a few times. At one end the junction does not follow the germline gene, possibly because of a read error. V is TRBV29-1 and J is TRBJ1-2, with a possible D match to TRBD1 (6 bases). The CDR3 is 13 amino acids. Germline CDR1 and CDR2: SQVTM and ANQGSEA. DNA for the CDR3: TGTAGTGCGGGACATCCGGAAGGGGATGGCTACACCTTC. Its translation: CSAGHPEGDGYTF.

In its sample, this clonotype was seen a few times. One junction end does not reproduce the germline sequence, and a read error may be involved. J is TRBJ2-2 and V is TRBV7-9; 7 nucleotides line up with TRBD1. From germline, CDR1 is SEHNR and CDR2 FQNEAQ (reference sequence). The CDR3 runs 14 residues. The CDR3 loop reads CANSPGTVTGELFF. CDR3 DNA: TGTGCCAACAGCCCCGGGACAGTTACCGGGGAGCTGTTTTTT.

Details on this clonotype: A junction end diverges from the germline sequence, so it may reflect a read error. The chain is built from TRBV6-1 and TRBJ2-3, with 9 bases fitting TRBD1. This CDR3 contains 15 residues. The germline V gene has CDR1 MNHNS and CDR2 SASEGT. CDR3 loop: CASSDNRDREDTQYF. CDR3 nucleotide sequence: TGTGCCAGCAGTGACAACCGGGACAGGGAAGATACTCAGTATTTT.

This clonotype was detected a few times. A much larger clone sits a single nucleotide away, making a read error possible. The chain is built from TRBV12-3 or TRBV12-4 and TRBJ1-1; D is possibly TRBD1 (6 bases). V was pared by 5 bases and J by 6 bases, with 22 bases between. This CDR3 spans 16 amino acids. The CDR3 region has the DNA TGTGCCAGCAGTCCCTGGGACACCCTAACGGATTCTGAAGCTTTCTTT. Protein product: CASSPWDTLTDSEAFF.

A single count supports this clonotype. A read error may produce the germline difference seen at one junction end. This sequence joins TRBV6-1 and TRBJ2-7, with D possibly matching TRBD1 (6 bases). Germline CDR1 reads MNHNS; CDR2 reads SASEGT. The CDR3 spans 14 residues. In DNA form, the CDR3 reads TGTGCCAACAGTGCCGGGACACGAGTTTACGAGCAGTACTTC. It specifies CANSAGTRVYEQYF.

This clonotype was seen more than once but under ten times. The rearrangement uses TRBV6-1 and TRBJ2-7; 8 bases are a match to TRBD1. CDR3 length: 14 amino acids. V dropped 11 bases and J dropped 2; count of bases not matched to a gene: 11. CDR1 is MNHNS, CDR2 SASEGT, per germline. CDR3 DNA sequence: TGTGCCGACACCGCAGGGGGCAACCCCTACGAGCAGTACTTC. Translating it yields CADTAGGNPYEQYF.

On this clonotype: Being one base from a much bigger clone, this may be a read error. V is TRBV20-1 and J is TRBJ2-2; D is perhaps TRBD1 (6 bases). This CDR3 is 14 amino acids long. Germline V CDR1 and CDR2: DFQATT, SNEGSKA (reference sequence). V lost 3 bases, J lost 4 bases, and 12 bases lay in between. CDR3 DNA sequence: TGCAGTGCTAGTAGGGACAACGTCACCGGGGAGCTGTTTTTT. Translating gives CSASRDNVTGELFF.

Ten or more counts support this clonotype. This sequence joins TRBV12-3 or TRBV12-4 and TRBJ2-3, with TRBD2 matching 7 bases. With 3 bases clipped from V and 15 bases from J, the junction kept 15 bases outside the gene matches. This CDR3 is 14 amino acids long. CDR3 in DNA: TGTGCCAGCAGTTTTCATCCCCCAGCGGGACCGGGATATTTT. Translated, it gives CASSFHPPAGPGYF.

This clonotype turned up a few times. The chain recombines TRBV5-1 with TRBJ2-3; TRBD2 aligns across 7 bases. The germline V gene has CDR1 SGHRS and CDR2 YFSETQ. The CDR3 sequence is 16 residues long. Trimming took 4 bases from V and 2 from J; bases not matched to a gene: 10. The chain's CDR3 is CASSTEAGAITDTQYF. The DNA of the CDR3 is TGCGCCAGCAGCACGGAGGCGGGAGCGATCACAGATACGCAGTATTTT. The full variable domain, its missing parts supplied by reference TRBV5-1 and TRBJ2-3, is KAGVTQTPRYLIKTRGQQVTLSCSPISGHRSVSWYQQTPGQGLQFLFEYFSETQRNKGNFPGRFSGRQFSNSRSEMNVSTLELGDSALYLCASSTEAGAITDTQYFGPGTRLTVL.

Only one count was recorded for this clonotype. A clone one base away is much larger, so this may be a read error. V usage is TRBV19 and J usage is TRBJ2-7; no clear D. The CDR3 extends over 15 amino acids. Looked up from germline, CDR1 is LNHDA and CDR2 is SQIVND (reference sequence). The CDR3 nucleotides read TGTGCCAGTAGTCCATCCTTTGACAACTCCTGCGAGCAGTACTTC. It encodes CASSPSFDNSCEQYF. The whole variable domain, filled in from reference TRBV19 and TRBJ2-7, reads DGGITQSPKYLFRKEGQNVTLSCEQNLNHDAMYWYRQDPGQGLRLIYYSQIVNDFQKGDIAEGYSVSREKKESFPLTVTSAQKNPTAFYLCASSPSFDNSCEQYFGPGTRLTVT.